A selection of T cell receptor beta chains follows, all from one sample in a study of cytomegalovirus exposure and HLA in healthy donors. Method: immunoSEQ multiplex PCR; TCRdb's copy keeps in-frame clones and lacks some. The profile shows 250,000 or so clones, 70% to 90% of them singletons. The specimen sequenced was PBMCs. These receptors were obtained from a human donor in good health. CDR3s include the opening cysteine and the closing phenylalanine or tryptophan. Each record gives: V gene, J gene, D gene, clone size, CDR3 protein, CDR3 DNA. The D gene is left open where the match is weak. Clone size, where shown, is once, few, many, or a class for clones that have expanded.

>TRBV27|TRBJ2-5|TRBD2|.
CASALAGSQETQYF
TGTGCCAGCGCCTTAGCGGGTTCCCAAGAGACCCAGTACTTC
>TRBV19|TRBJ2-2|TRBD2|.
CASSIRRAGGNTGELFF
TGTGCCAGTAGTATCCGGAGAGCGGGAGGGAACACCGGGGAGCTGTTTTTT
>TRBV5-4|TRBJ1-2|TRBD1|.
CASKGQNYGYTF
TGTGCCAGCAAGGGACAGAACTATGGCTACACCTTC
>TRBV30|TRBJ2-2|.|.
CAWHGQIYPGELFF
TGTGCCTGGCATGGACAGATTTACCCCGGGGAGCTGTTTTTT
>TRBV6-1|TRBJ2-5|TRBD2|once
CASIGGGQGETQYF
TGTGCCAGCATCGGGGGGGGCCAGGGGGAGACCCAGTACTTC
>TRBV28|TRBJ1-5|TRBD1|.
CASSLRSVRTGQPQHF
TGTGCCAGCAGTTTAAGATCAGTAAGGACAGGTCAGCCCCAGCATTTT
>TRBV7-9|TRBJ1-1|TRBD1|.
CASTLGQLNTEAFF
TGTGCCAGCACCCTGGGACAGCTGAACACTGAAGCTTTCTTT
>TRBV27|TRBJ2-3|.|.
CASSPPGQIDTQYF
TGTGCCAGCAGTCCCCCGGGTCAGATAGATACGCAGTATTTT
>TRBV18|TRBJ2-1|TRBD2|.
CASSPPGLVSNEQFF
TGTGCCAGCTCACCTCCTGGACTAGTTAGCAATGAGCAGTTCTTC
>TRBV18|TRBJ2-7|TRBD2|.
CASSLGNSGNYEQYF
TGTGCCAGCTCACTCGGCAATAGCGGGAACTACGAGCAGTACTTC
>TRBV29-1|TRBJ1-1|.|.
CSVGVRMRLRTEAFF
TGCAGCGTTGGGGTTCGGATGAGGTTGCGGACTGAAGCTTTCTTT
>TRBV15|TRBJ2-1|.|few
CATSRDSGSEQFF
TGTGCCACCAGCAGAGATTCGGGGAGTGAGCAGTTCTTC
>TRBV15|TRBJ2-5|.|.
CATSRDAGRPQTQYF
TGTGCCACCAGCAGAGATGCGGGGCGCCCCCAGACCCAGTACTTC
>TRBV5-8|TRBJ1-2|TRBD1|.
CASSGRQGAVYYGYTF
TGTGCCAGCAGCGGGCGACAGGGGGCGGTTTATTATGGCTACACCTTC
>TRBV4-1|TRBJ2-6|.|.
CASSSLGGGGGSGANVLTF
TGCGCCAGCAGCTCCCTCGGGGGAGGGGGGGGCTCTGGGGCCAACGTCCTGACTTTC
>TRBV6-1|TRBJ1-5|.|.
CASSESGGNQPQHF
TGTGCCAGCAGTGAATCAGGGGGCAATCAGCCCCAGCATTTT
>TRBV6-5|TRBJ2-1|.|.
CASSYTEQDYNEQFF
TGTGCCAGCAGTTACACAGAACAGGACTACAATGAGCAGTTCTTC
>TRBV5-1|TRBJ2-7|TRBD2|.
CASSVLPAGTTSGEQYF
TGCGCCAGCAGCGTCCTACCCGCCGGGACTACCTCGGGCGAGCAGTACTTC
>TRBV11-2|TRBJ2-5|TRBD2|.
CASSFRATGGQETQYF
TGTGCCAGCAGCTTCAGGGCGACGGGGGGACAAGAGACCCAGTACTTC
>TRBV7-3|TRBJ2-1|TRBD1|once
CASSFRQGGYNEQFF
TGTGCCAGCAGCTTCAGACAGGGGGGGTACAATGAGCAGTTCTTC
>TRBV19|TRBJ1-4|TRBD1|.
CASSTGGTNEKLFF
TGTGCCAGTAGTACAGGGGGCACTAATGAAAAACTGTTTTTT
>TRBV18|TRBJ1-4|.|.
CASSPLTGSATNEKLFF
TGTGCCAGCTCACCTTTAACAGGGAGTGCAACTAATGAAAAACTGTTTTTT
>TRBV7-2|TRBJ2-7|.|few
CASSLTKTGPYEQYF
TGTGCCAGCAGCCTTACTAAGACAGGTCCCTACGAGCAGTACTTC
>TRBV4-1|TRBJ2-7|TRBD1|.
CASSQDPDRAIPYEQYF
TGCGCCAGCAGCCAAGATCCGGACAGGGCAATTCCCTACGAGCAGTACTTC
>TRBV4-2|TRBJ2-1|TRBD2|.
CASSHARGGPVGNEQFF
TGTGCCAGCAGCCACGCCCGGGGGGGACCTGTCGGCAATGAGCAGTTCTTC
>TRBV5-1|TRBJ2-7|.|.
CASSFSIVSYEQYF
TGCGCCAGCAGCTTCTCTATAGTCTCCTACGAGCAGTACTTC
>TRBV19|TRBJ1-4|TRBD1|.
CASSATGGSGFSEKLFF
TGTGCCAGTAGTGCCACAGGGGGCTCGGGGTTTAGTGAAAAACTGTTTTTT
>TRBV7-2|TRBJ2-1|TRBD2|.
CASSLTSGRSRVNEQFF
TGTGCCAGCAGCTTGACTAGCGGGAGGTCCCGGGTCAATGAGCAGTTCTTC
>TRBV9|TRBJ2-3|.|.
CASSLNVERADTQYF
TGTGCCAGCAGCCTGAACGTCGAGCGGGCAGATACGCAGTATTTT
>TRBV29-1|TRBJ1-1|TRBD1|.
CSVRGQGNTEAFF
TGCAGCGTCCGCGGACAGGGTAACACTGAAGCTTTCTTT
>TRBV28|TRBJ2-1|TRBD2|.
CASSTPAGGPYNEQFF
TGTGCCAGCAGCACCCCCGCGGGAGGGCCCTACAATGAGCAGTTCTTC
>TRBV2|TRBJ2-1|.|.
CAIANWNEQFF
TGTGCCATTGCGAACTGGAATGAGCAGTTCTTC
>TRBV12-5|TRBJ2-3|TRBD1|.
CASGPQGATTDTQYF
TGTGCTAGTGGCCCTCAGGGGGCGACTACAGATACGCAGTATTTT
>TRBV30|TRBJ1-1|.|.
CAGNGGANTEAFF
TGTGCCGGGAACGGGGGGGCGAACACTGAAGCTTTCTTT
>TRBV11-3|TRBJ2-3|TRBD2|.
CASSRRGAAGSTDTQYF
TGTGCCAGCAGCAGAAGGGGCGCAGCGGGATCCACAGATACGCAGTATTTT
>TRBV4-2|TRBJ2-7|.|.
CASSQEVSRSYEQYF
TGTGCCAGCAGCCAAGAGGTCTCGAGGAGCTACGAGCAGTACTTC
>TRBV6-1|TRBJ2-5|TRBD2|.
CASSELAGDQETQYF
TGTGCCAGCAGTGAACTAGCGGGAGACCAAGAGACCCAGTACTTC
>TRBV5-1|TRBJ2-3|TRBD2|.
CASSIGTSGRDTDTQYF
TGCGCCAGCAGCATCGGGACTAGCGGGAGAGACACAGATACGCAGTATTTT
>TRBV11-2|TRBJ2-7|TRBD2|.
CASSPGLAGGGEQYF
TGTGCCAGCAGTCCGGGGCTAGCGGGAGGCGGCGAGCAGTACTTC
>TRBV7-8|TRBJ1-1|.|.
CASSLWTRDTNTEAFF
TGTGCCAGCAGCTTATGGACCAGGGACACGAACACTGAAGCTTTCTTT
>TRBV5-1|TRBJ2-1|TRBD2|.
CASSLDASGSGVYEQFF
TGCGCCAGCAGCTTGGATGCTAGCGGGAGTGGAGTCTATGAGCAGTTCTTC
>TRBV6-5|TRBJ1-1|TRBD1|.
CASSYQTGQVEAFF
TGTGCCAGCAGTTACCAAACAGGACAGGTTGAAGCTTTCTTT